Listed below are T cell receptor beta chains from one sample, sequenced in a study of CD8 T cells in ankylosing spondylitis. TCRdb passed the 5' RACE reads through MiXCR, listing each CDR3 protein once. The sample carries about 330,000 distinct CDR3 sequences, 6.5% to 10% recorded once. The sample comprised blood, either unsorted or a sorted T cell fraction (not recorded which). The receptors come from a male donor with ankylosing spondylitis. The CDR3 runs from the conserved cysteine through the conserved F or W.

j_call: TRBJ1-6; cdr3_length: 15; v_call: TRBV20-1; cdr3_aa: CSAREDGTVNSPLHF
j_call: TRBJ2-3; cdr3_length: 13; v_call: TRBV20-1; cdr3_aa: CSAWASGSGTQYF
j_call: TRBJ2-3; cdr3_length: 12; v_call: TRBV29-1; cdr3_aa: CSVARGFDPQYF
j_call: TRBJ1-3; cdr3_length: 13; v_call: TRBV30; cdr3_aa: CAWKGGTFNTIYF
j_call: TRBJ1-3; cdr3_length: 16; v_call: TRBV4-3; cdr3_aa: CASSQDPPGDGNTIYF
j_call: TRBJ2-2; cdr3_length: 15; v_call: TRBV5-1; cdr3_aa: CASSLTARNTGELFF
j_call: TRBJ2-1; cdr3_length: 14; v_call: TRBV7-8; cdr3_aa: CASSQAGPYNEQFF
j_call: TRBJ2-7; cdr3_length: 15; v_call: TRBV20-1; cdr3_aa: CSATRLAGGQYEQYF
j_call: TRBJ2-7; cdr3_length: 15; v_call: TRBV7-9; cdr3_aa: CASSPQSARSYEQYF
j_call: TRBJ2-1; cdr3_length: 13; v_call: TRBV18; cdr3_aa: CASSPLREIEQFF
j_call: TRBJ2-2; cdr3_length: 15; v_call: TRBV11-3; cdr3_aa: CAIPRRGGNTGELFF
j_call: TRBJ2-1; cdr3_length: 13; v_call: TRBV4-3; cdr3_aa: CASSQEIGSAEFF
j_call: TRBJ2-1; cdr3_length: 17; v_call: TRBV7-8; cdr3_aa: CASSSTLPGTSNNEQFF